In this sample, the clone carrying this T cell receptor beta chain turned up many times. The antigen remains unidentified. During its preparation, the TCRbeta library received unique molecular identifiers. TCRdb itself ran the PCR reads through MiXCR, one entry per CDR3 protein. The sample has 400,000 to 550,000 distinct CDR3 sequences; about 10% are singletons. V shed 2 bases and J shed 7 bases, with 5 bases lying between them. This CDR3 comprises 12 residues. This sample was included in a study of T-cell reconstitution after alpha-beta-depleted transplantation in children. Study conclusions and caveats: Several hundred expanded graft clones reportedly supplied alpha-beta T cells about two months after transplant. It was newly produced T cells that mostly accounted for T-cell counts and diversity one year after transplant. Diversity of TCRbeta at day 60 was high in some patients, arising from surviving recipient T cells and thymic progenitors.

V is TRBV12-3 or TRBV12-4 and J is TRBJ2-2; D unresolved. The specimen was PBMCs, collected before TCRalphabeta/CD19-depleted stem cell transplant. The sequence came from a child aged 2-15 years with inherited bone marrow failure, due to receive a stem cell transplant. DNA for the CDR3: TGTGCCAGCAGTTTATTTATCGGGGAGCTGTTTTTT. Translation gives CASSLFIGELFF.